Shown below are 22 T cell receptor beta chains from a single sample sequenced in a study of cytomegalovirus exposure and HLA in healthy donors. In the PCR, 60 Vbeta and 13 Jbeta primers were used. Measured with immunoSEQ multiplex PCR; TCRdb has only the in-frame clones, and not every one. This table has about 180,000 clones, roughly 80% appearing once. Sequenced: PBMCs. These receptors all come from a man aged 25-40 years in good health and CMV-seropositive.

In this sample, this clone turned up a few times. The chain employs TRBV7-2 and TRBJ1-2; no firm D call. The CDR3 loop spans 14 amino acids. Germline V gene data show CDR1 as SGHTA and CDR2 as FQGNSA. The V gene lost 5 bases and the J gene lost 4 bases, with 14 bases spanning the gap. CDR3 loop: CASSPLNRGYGYTF. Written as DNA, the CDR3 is TGTGCCAGCAGCCCTTTAAACCGGGGCTATGGCTACACCTTC.

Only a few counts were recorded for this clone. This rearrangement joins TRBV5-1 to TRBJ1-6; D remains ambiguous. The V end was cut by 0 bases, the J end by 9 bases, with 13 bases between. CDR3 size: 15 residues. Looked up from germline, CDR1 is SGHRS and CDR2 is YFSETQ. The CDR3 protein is CASSLEWRAASPLHF. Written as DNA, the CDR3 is TGCGCCAGCAGCTTGGAATGGAGGGCAGCTTCACCCCTCCACTTT. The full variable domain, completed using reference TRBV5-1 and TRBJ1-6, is KAGVTQTPRYLIKTRGQQVTLSCSPISGHRSVSWYQQTPGQGLQFLFEYFSETQRNKGNFPGRFSGRQFSNSRSEMNVSTLELGDSALYLCASSLEWRAASPLHFGNGTRLTVT.

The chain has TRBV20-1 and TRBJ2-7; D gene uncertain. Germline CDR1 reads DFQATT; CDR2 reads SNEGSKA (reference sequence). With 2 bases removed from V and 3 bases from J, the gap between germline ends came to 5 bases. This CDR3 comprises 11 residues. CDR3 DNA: TGCAGTGCTAGATTCAACTACGAGCAGTACTTC. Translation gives CSARFNYEQYF.

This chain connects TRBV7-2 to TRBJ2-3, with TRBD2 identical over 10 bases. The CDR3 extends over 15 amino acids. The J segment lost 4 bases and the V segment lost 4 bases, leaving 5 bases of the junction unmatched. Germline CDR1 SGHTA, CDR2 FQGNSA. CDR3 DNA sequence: TGTGCCAGCAGCTCCCGGACTAGCGGCCCAGATACGCAGTATTTT. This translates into CASSSRTSGPDTQYF. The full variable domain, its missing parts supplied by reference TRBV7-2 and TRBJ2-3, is GAGVSQSPSNKVTEKGKDVELRCDPISGHTALYWYRQSLGQGLEFLIYFQGNSAPDKSGLPSDRFSAERTGGSVSTLTIQRTQQEDSAVYLCASSSRTSGPDTQYFGPGTRLTVL.

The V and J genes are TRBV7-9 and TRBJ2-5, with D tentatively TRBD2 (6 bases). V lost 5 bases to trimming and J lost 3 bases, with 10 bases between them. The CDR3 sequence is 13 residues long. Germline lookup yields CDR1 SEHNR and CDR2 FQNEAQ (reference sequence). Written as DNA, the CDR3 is TGTGCCAGCAGCACGGGACTCGAAGAGACCCAGTACTTC. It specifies CASSTGLEETQYF.

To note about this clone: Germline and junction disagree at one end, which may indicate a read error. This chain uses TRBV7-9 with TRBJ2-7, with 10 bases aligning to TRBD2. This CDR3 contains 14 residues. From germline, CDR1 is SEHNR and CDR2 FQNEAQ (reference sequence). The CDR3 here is CSSSVSGGEAEQYF. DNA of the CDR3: TGTTCCAGCAGCGTCAGCGGGGGGGAAGCCGAGCAGTACTTC.

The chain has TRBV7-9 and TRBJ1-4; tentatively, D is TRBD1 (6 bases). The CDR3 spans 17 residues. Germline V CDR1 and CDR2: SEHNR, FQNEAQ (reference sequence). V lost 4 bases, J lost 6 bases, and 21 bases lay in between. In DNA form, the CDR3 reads TGTGCCAGCAGCTCCAGTTCTCGGACAGAAAACGATGAAAAACTGTTTTTT. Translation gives CASSSSSRTENDEKLFF.

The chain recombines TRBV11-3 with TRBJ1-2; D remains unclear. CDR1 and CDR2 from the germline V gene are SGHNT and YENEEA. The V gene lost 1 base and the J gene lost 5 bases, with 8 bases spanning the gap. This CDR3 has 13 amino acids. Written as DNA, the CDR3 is TGTGCCAGCAGCTTAGCGGCGGGGTATGGCTACACCTTC. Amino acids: CASSLAAGYGYTF.

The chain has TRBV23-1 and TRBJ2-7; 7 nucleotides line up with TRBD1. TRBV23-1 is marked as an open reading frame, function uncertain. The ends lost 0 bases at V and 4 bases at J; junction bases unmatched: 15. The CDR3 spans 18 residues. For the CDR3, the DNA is TGCGCCAGCAGTCAATCGGGGGACAGTGGGCCCCAACTGTACGAGCAGTACTTC. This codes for CASSQSGDSGPQLYEQYF.

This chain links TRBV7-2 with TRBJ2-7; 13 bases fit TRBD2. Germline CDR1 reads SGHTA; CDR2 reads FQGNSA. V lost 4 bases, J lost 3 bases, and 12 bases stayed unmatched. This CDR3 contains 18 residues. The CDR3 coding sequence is TGTGCCAGCAGCTCTACTAGCGGGGGGGCTGGGGGGCTCTACGAGCAGTACTTC. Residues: CASSSTSGGAGGLYEQYF. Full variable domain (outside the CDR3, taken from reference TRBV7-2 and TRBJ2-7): GAGVSQSPSNKVTEKGKDVELRCDPISGHTALYWYRQSLGQGLEFLIYFQGNSAPDKSGLPSDRFSAERTGGSVSTLTIQRTQQEDSAVYLCASSSTSGGAGGLYEQYFGPGTRLTVT.

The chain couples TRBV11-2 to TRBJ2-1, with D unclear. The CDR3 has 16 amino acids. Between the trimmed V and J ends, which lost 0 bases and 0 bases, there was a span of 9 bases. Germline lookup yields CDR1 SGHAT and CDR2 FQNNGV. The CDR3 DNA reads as TGTGCCAGCAGCTTAGATATACTGCACTCCTACAATGAGCAGTTCTTC. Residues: CASSLDILHSYNEQFF.

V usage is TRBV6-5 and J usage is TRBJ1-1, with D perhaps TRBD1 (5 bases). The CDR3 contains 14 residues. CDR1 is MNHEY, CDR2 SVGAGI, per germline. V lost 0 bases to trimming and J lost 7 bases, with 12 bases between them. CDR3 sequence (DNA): TGTGCCAGCAGTTACTCGACTCGACAGCGTGAAGCTTTCTTT. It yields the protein CASSYSTRQREAFF.

Written as DNA, the CDR3 is TGTGCCAGCAGCAAGGCGTTCGGGACTGCAGAAGCTTTCTTT. It is translated as CASSKAFGTAEAFF. V and J are TRBV21-1 and TRBJ1-1. TRBV21-1 is tagged as a pseudogene. The CDR3 has 14 residues.

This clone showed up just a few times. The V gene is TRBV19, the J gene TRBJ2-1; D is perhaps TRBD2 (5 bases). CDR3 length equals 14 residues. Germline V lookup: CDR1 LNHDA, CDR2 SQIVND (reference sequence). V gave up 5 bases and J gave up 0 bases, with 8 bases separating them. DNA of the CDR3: TGTGCCAGTAGTTTTGCGGGCTCCTACAATGAGCAGTTCTTC. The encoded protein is CASSFAGSYNEQFF.

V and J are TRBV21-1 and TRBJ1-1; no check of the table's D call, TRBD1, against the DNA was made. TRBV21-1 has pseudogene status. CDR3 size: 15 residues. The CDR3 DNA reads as TGTGCCAGCACCAGGACAGGCGCTATGAACACTGAAGCTTTCTTT. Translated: CASTRTGAMNTEAFF.

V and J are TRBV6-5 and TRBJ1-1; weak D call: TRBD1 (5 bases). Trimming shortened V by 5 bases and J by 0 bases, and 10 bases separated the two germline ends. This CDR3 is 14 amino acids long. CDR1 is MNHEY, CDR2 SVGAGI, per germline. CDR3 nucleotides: TGTGCCAGCAGTGAGGGGACTTTGAACACTGAAGCTTTCTTT. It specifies CASSEGTLNTEAFF.

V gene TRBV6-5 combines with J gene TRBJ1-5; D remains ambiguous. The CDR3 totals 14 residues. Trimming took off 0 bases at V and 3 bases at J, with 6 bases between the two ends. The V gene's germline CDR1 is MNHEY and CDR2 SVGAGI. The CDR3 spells CASSYSYDNQPQHF. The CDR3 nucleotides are TGTGCCAGCAGTTACTCCTACGACAATCAGCCCCAGCATTTT.

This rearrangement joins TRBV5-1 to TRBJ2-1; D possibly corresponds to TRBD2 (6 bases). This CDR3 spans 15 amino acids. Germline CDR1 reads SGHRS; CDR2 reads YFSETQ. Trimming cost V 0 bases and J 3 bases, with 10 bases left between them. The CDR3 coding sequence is TGCGCCAGCAGCTTGGGGGCGGGGTACTACAATGAGCAGTTCTTC. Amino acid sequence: CASSLGAGYYNEQFF.

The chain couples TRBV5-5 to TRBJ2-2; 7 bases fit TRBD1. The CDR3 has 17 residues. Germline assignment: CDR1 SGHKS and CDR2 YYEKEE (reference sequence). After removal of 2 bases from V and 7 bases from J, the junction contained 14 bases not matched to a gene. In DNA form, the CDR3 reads TGTGCCAGCAGCTTAACCCCCGGGACAGCAAGCAACGGGGAGCTGTTTTTT. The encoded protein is CASSLTPGTASNGELFF. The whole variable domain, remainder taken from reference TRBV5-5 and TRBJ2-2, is DAGVTQSPTHLIKTRGQQVTLRCSPISGHKSVSWYQQVLGQGPQFIFQYYEKEERGRGNFPDRFSARQFPNYSSELNVNALLLGDSALYLCASSLTPGTASNGELFFGEGSRLTVL.

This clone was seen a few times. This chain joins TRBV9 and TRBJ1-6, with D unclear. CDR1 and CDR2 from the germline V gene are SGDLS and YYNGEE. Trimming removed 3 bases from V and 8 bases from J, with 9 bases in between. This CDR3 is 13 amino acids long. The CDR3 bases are TGTGCCAGCAGCGCCGAGGACTATTCACCCCTCCACTTT. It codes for CASSAEDYSPLHF.

The CDR3 DNA sequence: TGCGCCAGCAGCCACCCCGGACAGGGAAAATACAATGAGCAGTTCTTC. This codes for CASSHPGQGKYNEQFF. The gene calls are TRBV4-1 and TRBJ2-1, with 8 positions matching TRBD1. Germline CDR1 and CDR2: MGHRA and YSYEKL. The CDR3 covers 16 residues. Trimming at V came to 3 bases and at J to 4 bases, leaving 8 bases not matched to a gene.

The CDR3 nucleotides are TGCGCCAGCAGCCAAGGGACAGGCAGACTCTTACCAGATACGCAGTATTTT. Its protein product is CASSQGTGRLLPDTQYF. This rearrangement joins TRBV4-1 to TRBJ2-3; 7 positions match TRBD1. CDR1 is MGHRA and CDR2 is YSYEKL in the germline V gene. The CDR3 consists of 17 residues. V was clipped by 1 base and J by 4 bases; unmatched bases: 11.